This T cell receptor beta chain was observed in a study of blood T cell repertoires in COVID-19. Study-wide background: PBMCs, B-cell-depleted T cells, or T cells were the source of the cDNA or gDNA that made up the material.

In its sample, this clone was seen once. Trimming stripped 3 bases from V and 0 bases from J, with 12 bases between. This CDR3 region has 16 residues. Germline loops: CDR1 SGHNT, CDR2 YENEEA. Study processing details: Counts of nucleated cells, estimated from reference gene primer amplification, were obtained. Clones were read by immunoSEQ multiplex PCR, and TCRdb kept only the in-frame ones, dropping some. V, J and clone size were drawn from that table, and D and trimming were deduced from the DNA. The sample lists approximately 37,000 clones, approximately 91% occurring once. Sequenced material: peripheral blood. The chain combines TRBV11-3 with TRBJ2-1; D is perhaps TRBD2 (6 bases). This TCR was recovered from a man aged 45-65 years with active COVID-19. The CDR3 sequence is CASSLTGGSSYNEQFF. The CDR3 coding sequence is TGTGCCAGCAGCTTGACCGGGGGTAGCTCCTACAATGAGCAGTTCTTC.